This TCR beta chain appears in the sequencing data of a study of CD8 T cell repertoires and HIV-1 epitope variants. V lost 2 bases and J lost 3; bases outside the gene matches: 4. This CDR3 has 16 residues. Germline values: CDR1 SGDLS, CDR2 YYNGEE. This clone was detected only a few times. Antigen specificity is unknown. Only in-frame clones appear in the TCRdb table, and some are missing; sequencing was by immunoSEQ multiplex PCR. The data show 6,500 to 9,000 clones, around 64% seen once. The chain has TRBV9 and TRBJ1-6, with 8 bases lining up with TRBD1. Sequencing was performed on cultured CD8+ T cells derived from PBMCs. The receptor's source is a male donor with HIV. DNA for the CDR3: TGTGCCAGCAGCGTCGAGGGGACAGGCTATAATTCACCCCTCCACTTT. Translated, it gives CASSVEGTGYNSPLHF.